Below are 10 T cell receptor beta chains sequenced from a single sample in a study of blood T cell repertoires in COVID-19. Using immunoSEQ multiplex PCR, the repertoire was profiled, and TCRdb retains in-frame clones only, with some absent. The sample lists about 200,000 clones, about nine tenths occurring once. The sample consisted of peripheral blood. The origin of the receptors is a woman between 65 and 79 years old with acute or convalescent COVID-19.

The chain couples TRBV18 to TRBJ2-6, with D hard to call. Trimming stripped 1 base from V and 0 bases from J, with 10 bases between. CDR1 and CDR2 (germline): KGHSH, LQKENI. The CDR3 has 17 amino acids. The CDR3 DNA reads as TGTGCCAGCTCACCACGGAGCACTATCTCTGGGGCCAACGTCCTGACTTTC. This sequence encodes CASSPRSTISGANVLTF.

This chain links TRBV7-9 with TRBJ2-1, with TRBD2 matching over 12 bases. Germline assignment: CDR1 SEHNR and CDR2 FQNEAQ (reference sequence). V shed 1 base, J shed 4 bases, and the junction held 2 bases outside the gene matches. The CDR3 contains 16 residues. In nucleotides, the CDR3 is TGTGCCAGCAGCTTAGGGACTAGCGGGGTGTACAATGAGCAGTTCTTC. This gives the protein CASSLGTSGVYNEQFF.

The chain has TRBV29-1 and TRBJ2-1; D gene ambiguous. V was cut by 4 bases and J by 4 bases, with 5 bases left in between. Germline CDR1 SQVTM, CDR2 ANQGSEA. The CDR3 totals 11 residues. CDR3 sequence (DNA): TGCAGCGTTGTGACTTACAATGAGCAGTTCTTC. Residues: CSVVTYNEQFF.

The CDR3 DNA sequence: TGTGCCAGCAGTTCCCCGGGGGGCCTTAATGAAAAACTGTTTTTT. This gives the protein CASSSPGGLNEKLFF. The V call is TRBV6-6, the J call TRBJ1-4, with D possibly TRBD1 on 6 matching bases. Trimming removed 4 bases at V and 4 bases at J, with 13 bases between. CDR1 is MNHNY, CDR2 SVGAGI, per germline (reference sequence). This CDR3 spans 15 amino acids.

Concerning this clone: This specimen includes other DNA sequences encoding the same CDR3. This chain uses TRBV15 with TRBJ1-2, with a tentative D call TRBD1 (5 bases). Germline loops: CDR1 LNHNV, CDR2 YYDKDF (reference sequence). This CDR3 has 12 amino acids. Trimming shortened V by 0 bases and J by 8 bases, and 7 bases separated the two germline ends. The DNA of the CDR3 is TGTGCCACCAGCAGAGATCGGGGGGGCTACACCTTC. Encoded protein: CATSRDRGGYTF. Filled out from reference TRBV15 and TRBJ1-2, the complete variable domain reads DAMVIQNPRYQVTQFGKPVTLSCSQTLNHNVMYWYQQKSSQAPKLLFHYYDKDFNNEADTPDNFQSRRPNTSFCFLDIRSPGLGDTAMYLCATSRDRGGYTFGSGTRLTVV.

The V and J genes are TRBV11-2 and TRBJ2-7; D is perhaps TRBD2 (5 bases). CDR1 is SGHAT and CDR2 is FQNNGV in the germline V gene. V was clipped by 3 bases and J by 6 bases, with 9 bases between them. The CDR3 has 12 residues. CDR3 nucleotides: TGTGCCAGCAGCTTCGGGGTTAGCGAGCAGTACTTC. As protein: CASSFGVSEQYF.

The CDR3: CASSQRQGLNTEAFF. In nucleotides, the CDR3 is TGTGCCAGCAGCCAAAGACAGGGCCTGAACACTGAAGCTTTCTTT. This chain links TRBV7-2 with TRBJ1-1; 7 bases line up with TRBD1. The CDR3 consists of 15 residues. The germline gives CDR1 SGHTA, CDR2 FQGNSA. V lost 5 bases to trimming and J lost 0 bases; unmatched junction nucleotides: 6.

Here the CDR3 reads CASSPGTSSTEAFF. The CDR3 DNA follows: TGTGCCAGCAGCCCTGGGACATCTAGCACTGAAGCTTTCTTT. This chain connects TRBV7-9 to TRBJ1-1; D perhaps matches TRBD1 (6 bases). There are 14 residues in the CDR3. CDR1 is SEHNR, CDR2 FQNEAQ, per germline (reference sequence). V was clipped by 5 bases and J by 4 bases, with 14 bases between them.

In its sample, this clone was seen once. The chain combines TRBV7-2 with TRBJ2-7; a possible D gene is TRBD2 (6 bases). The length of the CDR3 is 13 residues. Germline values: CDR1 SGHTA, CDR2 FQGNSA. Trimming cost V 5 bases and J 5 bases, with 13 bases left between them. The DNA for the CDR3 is TGTGCCAGCAGCGTGCCGACTAGAAACGAGCAGTACTTC. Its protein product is CASSVPTRNEQYF.

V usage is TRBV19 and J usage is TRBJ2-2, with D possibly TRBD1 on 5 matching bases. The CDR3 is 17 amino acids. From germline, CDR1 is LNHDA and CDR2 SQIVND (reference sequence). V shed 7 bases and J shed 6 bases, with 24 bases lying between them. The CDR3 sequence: CASKAFYGQGVAGELFF. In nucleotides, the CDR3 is TGTGCCAGTAAGGCCTTTTATGGGCAGGGTGTCGCCGGGGAGCTGTTTTTT.